The entry below describes one T cell receptor (beta chain). Many counts were recorded for this clonotype. The antigen this receptor binds is unknown. No much larger clone is present one base from it, and per-base qualities are unavailable. This specimen belongs to a study of T cell repertoires in cytomegalovirus infection (dated by TCRdb to between 2019 and 2020). In the study overall: The HLA type of each donor mattered for the analysis, because public TCR beta signatures pointed to carriage of CMV infection along with the matching HLA type.

V is cut by 5 bases and J by 0 bases, and the space between the germline ends is 5 bases. CDR1 and CDR2 are read off the germline V gene as SGHTA and FQGNSA. The CDR3 measures 13 amino acids from cysteine to phenylalanine. The entry retains the CDR3 DNA only, 39 bases that are in frame from base 1. The sequencing machine was an Illumina HiSeq 1500. TCRdb passed the public sequencing reads through fastp at Q25 and MiXCR, retaining productive beta sequences. Under each unique CDR3 protein, matching rows form one entry showing the most common genes and DNA. This sample is represented by around 120,000 distinct CDR3 sequences; 20% to 30% of them were singletons. Approximately 35% of the sample belongs to the ten largest clones. On the study overall, not on this receptor specifically: The ex vivo response was dominated by HLA-C-restricted CMV-specific TCR beta clonotypes, which also provided the single most frequent clonotype in two of eight donors. In both this cohort and an independent cohort of 352 donors, the cumulative frequency of public TCR beta family members distinguished carriers of CMV infection plus the relevant HLA type.

The material sequenced was PBMCs, sequenced either directly or after in vitro stimulation (not recorded which). The V gene is TRBV7-2 and the J gene is TRBJ2-1; a confident D gene designation cannot be given. This sequence was found in a human donor in good health (CMV status not recorded). Some clones in this sample may be carry-over from other donors' samples. The base sequence is TGTGCCAGCAGCCCAGACTCCTACAATGAGCAGTTCTTC. Translated, it gives CASSPDSYNEQFF.